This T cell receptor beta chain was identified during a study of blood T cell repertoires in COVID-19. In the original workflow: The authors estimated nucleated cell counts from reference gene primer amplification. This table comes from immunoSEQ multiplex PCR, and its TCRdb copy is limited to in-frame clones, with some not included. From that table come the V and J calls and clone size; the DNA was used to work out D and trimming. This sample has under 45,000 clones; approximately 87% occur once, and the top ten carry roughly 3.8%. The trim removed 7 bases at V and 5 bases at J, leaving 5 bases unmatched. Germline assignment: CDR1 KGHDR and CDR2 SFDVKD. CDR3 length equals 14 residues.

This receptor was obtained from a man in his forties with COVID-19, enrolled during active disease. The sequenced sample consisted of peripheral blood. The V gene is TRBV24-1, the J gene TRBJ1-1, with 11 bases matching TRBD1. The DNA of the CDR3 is TGTGCCACCAGGGGGACAGGGGGGAGGACTGAAGCTTTCTTT. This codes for CATRGTGGRTEAFF.